This T cell receptor (beta chain) was identified in a study of blood T cell repertoires in COVID-19 (dated by TCRdb to about 2020). In terms of the full investigation: Samples covering the acute and convalescent phases of COVID-19 were provided by collaborators in the United States, Italy and Spain. The material from the prospective study consisted of cDNA or gDNA derived from T cells, B-cell-depleted T cells, or PBMCs. Deeply sampled blood TCRbeta repertoires from subjects exposed to, actively infected with, or recovered from COVID-19 were included in the dataset. The repertoires were released in a freely available public database intended as a resource for research on the immune response to SARS-CoV-2. Samples were obtained from the ongoing ImmuneRACE study (first 160 participants) and from about 1,300 subjects provided by 6 global collaborators. A de-identified subject ID, COVID-19 status, age in years and sex were almost always included in the sample metadata. Where available, HLA class I and class II types were taken from metadata supplied by the sample provider and were not determined by assay-based typing. The research as a whole found: The amount of clinical and demographic metadata varied by source and participant and was provided uncurated.

Collaborating institutions collected whole blood in K2EDTA tubes following their own protocols. For TCRbeta analysis, collaborators shipped samples in one of three forms: frozen whole blood, isolated PBMCs, or DNA extracted from either of those sample types. Spanning cysteine to phenylalanine, the CDR3 consists of 14 amino acids. Solely the CDR3 DNA is kept, with 42 bases framed from the first base. CDR1 and CDR2, per the germline V gene, are MNHEY and SVGAGI. Trimming accounts for 6 bases at V and 2 bases at J, while the number of junction bases matched to no gene is 5. With regard to this clone: The target of this receptor is not known. No much larger clone exists at a distance of one base, and base qualities are not known.

TCRbeta CDR3 regions were amplified from genomic DNA using the immunoSEQ Assay, a bias-controlled multiplex PCR. The published analysis was carried out like this. The number of nucleated cells in each sample was estimated by amplification of reference gene primers within the assay. To quantify the absolute abundance of each unique TCRbeta CDR3 rearrangement, sequence reads were collapsed and filtered. Productive Simpson clonality was computed per sample as the square root of Simpson's diversity index over productive rearrangements. TCRdb re-hosts the immuneACCESS table, in-frame sequences only. Its copies lack some clones; in the studies checked, an unresolved V gene accounts for under half of them, and the cause for the rest is not known. That table supplies the V and J calls and clone size; D and trimming were determined from the DNA. The sample table lists some 30,000 clones, approximately 86% of them with a count of one. Of the sample, 26% is held by the ten largest clones.

This sequence uses TRBV6-5 and TRBJ2-3; the junction holds 7 bases that match TRBD1. The TCR sequence derives from a human donor in a cohort sampled during active COVID-19. Sequenced sample: peripheral blood. CDR3 sequence: CASRTDRDTDTQYF. The bases are TGTGCCAGCAGGACCGACAGGGACACAGATACGCAGTATTTT.